This entry lists 16 T cell receptor beta chains sequenced from one sample in a study of OX40 agonist ivuxolimab in advanced cancers. Using immunoSEQ multiplex PCR, the repertoire was profiled, and TCRdb retains in-frame clones only, with some absent. Of about 67,000 clones listed, approximately 80% are singletons. Here the sequenced sample was CD4+ or CD8+ T cells sorted from blood, taken in a trial of the OX40 agonist ivuxolimab. These receptors were collected from an adult with an advanced solid tumor such as melanoma, head and neck, liver or kidney cancer.

The sample holds one count of this clone. The chain joins TRBV7-3 to TRBJ2-1; 15 bases match TRBD2. This CDR3 comprises 16 residues. Germline CDR1 reads SGHTA; CDR2 reads FQGTGA. Trimming cost V 4 bases and J 7 bases; bases outside gene matches: 5. The CDR3 is CASSSGLAGGPNEQFF. CDR3 nucleotide sequence: TGTGCCAGCAGCTCCGGACTAGCGGGAGGGCCGAATGAGCAGTTCTTC.

The chain has TRBV7-8 and TRBJ1-5, with 8 bases matching TRBD1. The CDR3 consists of 18 residues. Germline values: CDR1 SGHVS, CDR2 FQNEAQ. V shed 1 base and J 1 base; nucleotides not matched to a gene: 9. CDR3: CASSLEAGDRRSNQPQHF. CDR3 in DNA: TGTGCCAGCAGCTTAGAGGCGGGGGACAGGAGGAGCAATCAGCCCCAGCATTTT. The full variable domain, in which reference TRBV7-8 and TRBJ1-5 provide the parts outside the CDR3, is GAGVSQSPRYKVAKRGQDVALRCDPISGHVSLFWYQQALGQGPEFLTYFQNEAQLDKSGLPSDRFFAERPEGSVSTLKIQRTQQEDSAVYLCASSLEAGDRRSNQPQHFGDGTRLSIL.

As DNA, the CDR3 is TGTGCCAGTAGTAGGAACCTGCAGTTCTTC. This encodes CASSRNLQFF. The chain combines TRBV19 with TRBJ2-1; D gene ambiguous. Deletions cut 4 bases from V and 12 bases from J, with 7 bases between. CDR1 is LNHDA and CDR2 is SQIVND in the germline V gene (reference sequence). This CDR3 spans 10 amino acids.

The CDR3 sequence: CASSLYSDETFF. CDR3 sequence (DNA): TGTGCCAGCAGCTTGTACAGCGACGAGACGTTCTTC. J is TRBJ2-1 and V is TRBV7-2; D is unclear. V lost 3 bases to trimming and J lost 15 bases, with 15 bases between them. Germline V gene sequence: CDR1 SGHTA, CDR2 FQGNSA. The CDR3 covers 12 residues.

This clone has a single count. The chain employs TRBV21-1 and TRBJ2-1; no check of the table's D call, TRBD2, against the DNA was made. TRBV21-1 is flagged as a pseudogene. This CDR3 is built from 18 residues. The CDR3 DNA reads as TGTGCCAGCAGCAAAGTCGGGACTAGCGGGAGAAACTACAATGAGCAGTTCTTC. Translated, it gives CASSKVGTSGRNYNEQFF.

This clone was detected only a few times. The genes are TRBV2 and TRBJ2-7, with TRBD1 identical over 8 bases. Germline CDR1 SNHLY, CDR2 FYNNEI. CDR3 length: 14 residues. The V gene end was trimmed by 8 bases and the J gene end by 0 bases; junction bases not matched to a gene: 6. In DNA, the CDR3 is TGTGCCAGCTATGGACAGGGCAGCTCCTACGAGCAGTACTTC. Amino acids: CASYGQGSSYEQYF.

The chain combines TRBV5-1 with TRBJ1-1; D might be TRBD1 (6 bases). V lost 0 bases, J lost 4 bases, and 10 bases lay in between. Germline V gene data show CDR1 as SGHRS and CDR2 as YFSETQ. This CDR3 comprises 14 residues. CDR3 protein: CASSLAVGATEAFF. The DNA of the CDR3 is TGCGCCAGCAGCTTGGCCGTGGGGGCCACTGAAGCTTTCTTT.

The rearrangement joins TRBV5-5 to TRBJ2-7, with TRBD1 identical over 7 bases. CDR3 length: 16 residues. Germline CDR1 is SGHKS and CDR2 is YYEKEE (reference sequence). The V and J ends lost 0 bases and 4 bases, in that order; junction bases with no gene match: 10. CDR3 sequence (DNA): TGTGCCAGCAGCTTGGGACCGGGACAGTCCTTATACGAGCAGTACTTC. The encoded protein is CASSLGPGQSLYEQYF.

The chain employs TRBV9 and TRBJ2-1, with D possibly TRBD2 on 6 matching bases. Germline loops: CDR1 SGDLS, CDR2 YYNGEE. V was cut by 4 bases and J by 1 base, with 12 bases left in between. This CDR3 is 15 amino acids long. CDR3 region: CASSSTGRSYNEQFF. CDR3 in DNA: TGTGCCAGCAGCTCGACGGGGAGGTCCTACAATGAGCAGTTCTTC.

The sample holds one count of this clone. V is TRBV14 and J is TRBJ2-5; no firm D call. The CDR3 is 12 amino acids. Looked up from germline, CDR1 is SGHDN and CDR2 is FVKESK. V lost 4 bases and J 5 bases, leaving 8 bases between the germline ends. The CDR3 nucleotides are TGTGCCAGCAGCCCCCTCGGGGAGACCCAGTACTTC. Translated, it gives CASSPLGETQYF.

This chain connects TRBV5-1 to TRBJ2-3; D call uncertain. The CDR3 consists of 14 residues. V shed 0 bases and J shed 1 base, with 6 bases lying between them. Germline lookup yields CDR1 SGHRS and CDR2 YFSETQ. For the CDR3, the DNA is TGCGCCAGCAGCTTGGTACCGGGCACAGATACGCAGTATTTT. The encoded protein is CASSLVPGTDTQYF.

The rearrangement joins TRBV6-6 to TRBJ2-5; D might be TRBD1 (5 bases). Trimming removed 10 bases at V and 5 bases at J, with 20 bases between. Germline CDR1 MNHNY, CDR2 SVGAGI (reference sequence). The CDR3 is 14 amino acids. CDR3 DNA sequence: TGTGCCACCCAAGCAGTAGGGGCCTGGGAGACCCAGTACTTC. Residues: CATQAVGAWETQYF.

The chain combines TRBV7-8 with TRBJ1-4; 8 nucleotides agree with TRBD1. Per the germline V gene, CDR1 is SGHVS and CDR2 is FQNEAQ. This CDR3 comprises 16 residues. V shed 5 bases and J 3 bases; nucleotides not matched to a gene: 8. The CDR3 coding sequence is TGTGCCAGCAGCACAGGGGGGGCGCGGTCTAATGAAAAACTGTTTTTT. Its translation is CASSTGGARSNEKLFF.

The genes are TRBV12-5 and TRBJ2-2; D gene unclear. Trimming cost V 1 base and J 3 bases, with 3 bases left between them. This CDR3 has 13 residues. Per the germline V gene, CDR1 is LGHNT and CDR2 is FRNRAP. For the CDR3, the DNA is TGTGCTAGTGGTTTGGGACACACCGGGGAGCTGTTTTTT. Its translation is CASGLGHTGELFF. The whole variable domain, filled in from reference TRBV12-5 and TRBJ2-2, reads DARVTQTPRHKVTEMGQEVTMRCQPILGHNTVFWYRQTMMQGLELLAYFRNRAPLDDSGMPKDRFSAEMPDATLATLKIQPSEPRDSAVYFCASGLGHTGELFFGEGSRLTVL.

This clone was counted between two and nine times. The gene calls are TRBV30 and TRBJ2-5; 9 bases align to TRBD2. The CDR3 covers 15 residues. The V gene end was trimmed by 1 base and the J gene end by 5 bases; junction bases not matched to a gene: 8. CDR1 GTSNPN and CDR2 SVGIG come from the germline V gene (reference sequence). CDR3 sequence: CAWSEDSGGGETQYF. The CDR3 coding sequence is TGTGCCTGGAGTGAGGATAGCGGGGGTGGGGAGACCCAGTACTTC.

This clone occurred once. This chain connects TRBV19 to TRBJ1-6; perhaps TRBD1 as D (6 bases). The CDR3 length is 14 residues. The V end was cut by 4 bases, the J end by 14 bases, with 18 bases between. Germline-derived CDR1 and CDR2 are LNHDA and SQIVND (reference sequence). This chain's CDR3 is CASSTWLGAGALHF. CDR3 sequence (DNA): TGTGCCAGTAGTACGTGGTTGGGGGCTGGGGCCCTCCACTTT.